This TCR beta chain originates from a study of cytomegalovirus exposure and HLA in healthy donors. Deletions cut 1 base from V and 2 bases from J, with 21 bases between. The CDR3 totals 19 residues. Researchers ran the PCR with 60 Vbeta and 13 Jbeta primers. Method: immunoSEQ multiplex PCR; TCRdb's copy keeps in-frame clones and lacks some. The sample has 65,000 to 85,000 clones; the top ten hold under 1.5%. Notes on the study in general: For most subjects, TCR beta sequences were reported to predict HLA-A and HLA-B alleles with accuracy.

As regards this clone: Its cognate antigen is unknown.

Sequences were obtained from PBMCs. The gene calls are TRBV23-1 and TRBJ1-5; maybe TRBD1 (5 bases). TRBV23-1 is an ORF for which the function is uncertain. This sequence was found in a woman aged 55-70 years in good health and CMV-seronegative. Here the CDR3 reads CASSQFGPSGGEGNQPQHF. The CDR3 bases are TGCGCCAGCAGTCAATTCGGTCCGTCGGGGGGTGAGGGCAATCAGCCCCAGCATTTT.